This TCR beta chain was recorded in a study of sequential checkpoint blockade in melanoma. Trimming shortened V by 1 base and J by 6 bases, and 12 bases separated the two germline ends. This CDR3 comprises 14 residues. Per germline, CDR1 SGHVS and CDR2 FQNEAQ. TCRdb's copy holds only in-frame clones and misses some; the assay was immunoSEQ multiplex PCR. The top ten hold around 12% of the sample, which has approximately 40,000 clones, roughly 88% seen once. Treatment meaning: randomized to nivolumab then ipilimumab (arm A) or the reverse (arm B). Sequenced here: CD8+ T cells sorted from blood (inferred from file names), sampled from a patient given nivolumab and ipilimumab in sequence. The receptor was isolated from a human donor with melanoma. The chain joins TRBV7-8 to TRBJ1-2, with D possibly being TRBD1 (6 bases). The CDR3 protein is CASSLGGTHHGYTF. CDR3 nucleotides: TGTGCCAGCAGCTTAGGTGGGACACATCATGGCTACACCTTC.